This TCR beta chain is drawn from a study of CD8 T cells in ankylosing spondylitis. Regarding the study as a whole: Significantly higher representation of disease-linked clones was reported for matched ankylosing spondylitis synovial fluid. A motif of eight or nine highly homologous TCR beta variants was seen as apparently characteristic of ankylosing spondylitis blood.

From the 5' RACE reads, TCRdb called clonotypes with MiXCR, one entry per CDR3 protein. The sample consists of around 430,000 distinct CDR3 sequences, about 15% of them appearing once. V shed 6 bases and J shed 6 bases, with 20 bases lying between them. The CDR3 extends over 15 amino acids. This clonotype was found many times. No antigen is known for it. The receptor was derived from a male donor with ankylosing spondylitis. Source material: blood, either unsorted or a sorted T cell fraction (not recorded which). The chain uses TRBV12-3 or TRBV12-4 and TRBJ1-2, with D possibly being TRBD1 (6 bases). The CDR3 reads CASSPSDRNSNGYTF. The CDR3 DNA reads TGTGCCAGCAGCCCAAGTGACAGGAACTCGAATGGCTACACCTTC.